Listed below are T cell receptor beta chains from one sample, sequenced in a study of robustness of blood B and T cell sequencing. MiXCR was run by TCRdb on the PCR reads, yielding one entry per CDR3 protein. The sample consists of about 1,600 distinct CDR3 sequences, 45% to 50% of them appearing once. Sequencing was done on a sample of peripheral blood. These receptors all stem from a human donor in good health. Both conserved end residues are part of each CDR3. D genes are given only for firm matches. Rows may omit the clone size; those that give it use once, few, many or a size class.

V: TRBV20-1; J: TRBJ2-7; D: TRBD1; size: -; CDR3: CSARDSGQPFSYEQYF; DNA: TGCAGTGCTAGAGATTCGGGACAGCCCTTTAGCTACGAGCAGTACTTC
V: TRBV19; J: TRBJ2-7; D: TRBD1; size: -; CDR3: CASSIYGQGNYEQYF; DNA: TGTGCCAGTAGTATATACGGACAGGGGAACTACGAGCAGTACTTC
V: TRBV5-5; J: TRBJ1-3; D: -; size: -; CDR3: CASSLGGAGNTIYF; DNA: TGTGCCAGCAGCTTAGGGGGAGCCGGAAACACCATATATTTT
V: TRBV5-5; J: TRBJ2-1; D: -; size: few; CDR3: CASSFDTDRYNEQFF; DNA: TGTGCCAGCAGCTTTGACACAGACCGATACAATGAGCAGTTCTTC
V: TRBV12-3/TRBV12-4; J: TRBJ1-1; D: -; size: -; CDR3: CASSLGVSRLTEAFF; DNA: TGTGCCAGCAGTTTGGGTGTGAGTAGATTAACTGAAGCTTTCTTT
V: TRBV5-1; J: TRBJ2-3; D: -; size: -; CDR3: CASRPIGGAADTQYF; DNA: TGCGCCAGCAGGCCGATCGGGGGTGCTGCAGATACGCAGTATTTT
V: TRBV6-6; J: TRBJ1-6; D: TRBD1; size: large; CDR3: CASAHGTGGDGNSPLHF; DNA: TGTGCCAGCGCTCATGGGACAGGGGGCGACGGTAATTCACCCCTCCACTTT
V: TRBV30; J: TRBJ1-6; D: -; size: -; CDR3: CAWSEGGSNSPLHF; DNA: TGTGCCTGGAGTGAGGGGGGGAGTAATTCACCCCTCCACTTT
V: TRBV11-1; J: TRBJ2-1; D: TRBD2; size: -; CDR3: CASSLALLAGGQYNEQFF; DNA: TGTGCCAGCAGCTTAGCACTGCTAGCGGGGGGCCAATACAATGAGCAGTTCTTC
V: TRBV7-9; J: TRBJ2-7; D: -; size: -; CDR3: CASSPSVDGGTYEQYF; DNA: TGTGCCAGCAGCCCAAGCGTCGATGGAGGGACCTACGAGCAGTACTTC
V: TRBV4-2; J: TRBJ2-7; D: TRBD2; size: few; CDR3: CASSPSGGFFEQYF; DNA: TGTGCCAGCAGCCCCTCGGGGGGTTTTTTCGAGCAGTACTTC
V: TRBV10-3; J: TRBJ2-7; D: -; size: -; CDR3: CAISLSRERATTYEQYF; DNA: TGTGCCATCAGCCTCTCCCGAGAAAGGGCTACAACCTACGAGCAGTACTTC
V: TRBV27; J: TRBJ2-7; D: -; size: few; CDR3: CASSLSGGVPYEQYF; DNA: TGTGCCAGCAGTTTATCAGGTGGCGTACCCTACGAGCAGTACTTC
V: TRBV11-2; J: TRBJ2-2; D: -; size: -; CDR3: CASSLVRGGELFF; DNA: TGTGCCAGCAGCCTTGTAAGGGGCGGGGAGCTGTTTTTT
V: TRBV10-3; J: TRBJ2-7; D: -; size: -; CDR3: CAISESPLEQYF; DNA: TGTGCCATCAGTGAGTCACCCCTGGAGCAGTACTTC
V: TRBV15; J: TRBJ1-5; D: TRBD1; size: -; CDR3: CATSRGTGGDQPQHF; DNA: TGTGCCACCAGCAGGGGGACAGGGGGCGATCAGCCCCAGCATTTT
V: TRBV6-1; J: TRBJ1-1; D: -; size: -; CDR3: CASSERQHTEAFF; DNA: TGTGCCAGCAGTGAAAGGCAGCACACTGAAGCTTTCTTT
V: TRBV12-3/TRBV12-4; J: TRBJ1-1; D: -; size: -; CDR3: CASSLFGNTEAFF; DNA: TGTGCCAGCAGTTTATTTGGGAACACTGAAGCTTTCTTT
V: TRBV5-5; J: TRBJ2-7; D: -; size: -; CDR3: CASSLTSYEQYF; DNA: TGTGCCAGCAGCTTGACCAGCTACGAGCAGTACTTC
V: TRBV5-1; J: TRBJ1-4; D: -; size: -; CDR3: CASSLGSPGEKLFF; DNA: TGCGCCAGCAGCTTGGGGTCACCGGGAGAAAAACTGTTTTTT
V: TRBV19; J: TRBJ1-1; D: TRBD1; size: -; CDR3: CASSPVGTGTIEAFF; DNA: TGTGCCAGTAGCCCTGTCGGGACAGGGACCATTGAAGCTTTCTTT
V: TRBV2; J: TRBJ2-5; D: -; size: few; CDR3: CASTGGGHQETQYF; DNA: TGTGCCAGCACTGGTGGGGGTCACCAAGAGACCCAGTACTTC
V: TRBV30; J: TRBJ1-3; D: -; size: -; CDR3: CAWSPTAVGNTIYF; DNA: TGTGCCTGGAGTCCGACAGCAGTTGGAAACACCATATATTTT
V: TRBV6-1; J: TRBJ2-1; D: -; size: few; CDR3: CASSQLTRLLHNEQFF; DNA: TGTGCCAGCAGCCAGTTAACTCGACTCCTCCACAATGAGCAGTTCTTC
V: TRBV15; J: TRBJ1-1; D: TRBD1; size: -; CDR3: CATSGGTGVTEAFF; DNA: TGTGCCACCAGCGGAGGGACAGGGGTCACTGAAGCTTTCTTT
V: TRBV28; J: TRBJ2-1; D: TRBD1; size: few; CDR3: CASSPQGRDEQFF; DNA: TGTGCCAGCAGCCCACAGGGGCGGGATGAGCAGTTCTTC
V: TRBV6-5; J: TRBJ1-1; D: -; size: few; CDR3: CASSFRVSMNTEAFF; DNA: TGTGCCAGCAGTTTCCGGGTATCTATGAACACTGAAGCTTTCTTT